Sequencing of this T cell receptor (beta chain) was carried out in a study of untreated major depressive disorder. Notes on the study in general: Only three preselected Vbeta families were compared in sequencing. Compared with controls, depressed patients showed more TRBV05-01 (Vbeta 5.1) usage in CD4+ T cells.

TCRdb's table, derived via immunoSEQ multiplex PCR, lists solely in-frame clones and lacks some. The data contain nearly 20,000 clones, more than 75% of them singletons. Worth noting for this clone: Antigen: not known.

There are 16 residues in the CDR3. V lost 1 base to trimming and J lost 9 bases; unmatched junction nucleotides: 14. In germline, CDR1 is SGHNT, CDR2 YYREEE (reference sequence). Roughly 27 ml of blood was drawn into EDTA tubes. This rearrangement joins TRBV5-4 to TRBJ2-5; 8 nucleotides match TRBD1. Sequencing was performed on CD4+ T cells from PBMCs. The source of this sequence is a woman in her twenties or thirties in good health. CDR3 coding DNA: TGTGCCAGCAGCTTGCTGACAGGGGACACCCCTCGGTCCCAGTACTTC. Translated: CASSLLTGDTPRSQYF.